This TCR beta chain was captured by sequencing in a study of somatic mutations in cytotoxic T cells in rheumatoid arthritis. Produced via immunoSEQ multiplex PCR; TCRdb's table is partial and in-frame only. The data show approximately 20,000 clones, roughly 87% seen once. The germline V gene encodes CDR1 SGDLS and CDR2 YYNGEE. Unmatched junction bases numbered 4, after V lost 3 bases and J lost 0 bases. The CDR3 has 18 amino acids. General study findings and limits: For rheumatoid arthritis patients, CD8+ clonality increased with age, whereas it did not in healthy controls.

In the case of this clone: Antigen: not known.

The V and J genes are TRBV9 and TRBJ2-2, with 14 bases aligning to TRBD2. The sequence came from a woman aged 50 to 60 in good health. The specimen sequenced was CD8+ T cells sorted from blood. The chain's CDR3 is CASSGTSGGFANTGELFF. In DNA, the CDR3 is TGTGCCAGCAGCGGGACTAGCGGGGGGTTCGCGAACACCGGGGAGCTGTTTTTT.